What follows are 4 T cell receptor beta chains derived from one specimen sequenced in a study of CD8 T cells in ankylosing spondylitis. MiXCR was run by TCRdb on the 5' RACE reads, yielding one entry per CDR3 protein. The sample carries 180,000 or so distinct CDR3 sequences, roughly 12% recorded once. The specimen was blood, either unsorted or a sorted T cell fraction (not recorded which). The receptors shown here come from a male donor with ankylosing spondylitis or in good health (not recorded which).

Sample share makes this clonotype medium-sized. As DNA, the CDR3 is TGTGCCAGCAGCGTAGCGGGAGGGCTAATCTACGAGCAGTACTTC. Protein sequence: CASSVAGGLIYEQYF. The J gene is TRBJ2-7, the V gene TRBV9; TRBD2 matches at 8 bases. Germline loops: CDR1 SGDLS, CDR2 YYNGEE. The CDR3 sequence is 15 residues long. The J segment lost 3 bases and the V segment lost 0 bases, leaving 5 bases of the junction unmatched.

Comment on this clonotype: This may stem from a read error, because a much larger clone lies one nucleotide away. This chain uses TRBV10-3 with TRBJ1-1; D is unclear. Germline V CDR1 and CDR2: ENHRY, SYGVKD. This CDR3 is built from 13 residues. Trimming cost V 2 bases and J 4 bases, with 8 bases left between them. This CDR3 reads CAISEGMVTEAFF. The DNA for the CDR3 is TGTGCCATCAGTGAGGGAATGGTCACTGAAGCTTTCTTT.

This clonotype was detected ten times or more. This chain uses TRBV6-1 with TRBJ2-7; D gene uncertain. Per germline, CDR1 MNHNS and CDR2 SASEGT. The ends were cut back, 0 bases at V and 4 bases at J, with 4 bases in the middle. CDR3 length: 12 residues. The CDR3 region is CASSEARYEQYF. The CDR3, as DNA: TGTGCCAGCAGTGAAGCGCGGTACGAGCAGTACTTC.

This clonotype was seen ten or more times. The chain combines TRBV7-2 with TRBJ2-3; TRBD1 agrees at 7 bases. The length of the CDR3 is 15 residues. V lost 5 bases to trimming and J lost 0 bases; unmatched junction nucleotides: 5. Germline CDR1 SGHTA, CDR2 FQGNSA. CDR3 coding DNA: TGTGCCAGCAGCCCTTGGGACAGTAGCACAGATACGCAGTATTTT. Its protein product is CASSPWDSSTDTQYF.